What follows describes a single TCR beta chain. Its target is unknown. This CDR3 is 14 amino acids long. This record belongs to a study of T cell responses to AZD1222 COVID-19 vaccine. Whole-study results and caveats: Targeting of unmutated variant regions was reportedly seen in nearly half of spike-specific TCRs.

Libraries were prepared by immunoSEQ multiplex PCR; TCRdb keeps only in-frame clonotypes and omits some of them. There are more than 150,000 clones in the sample; roughly 91% occur only once, and approximately 26% lies in the top ten. The chain couples TRBV21-1 to TRBJ2-7; no DNA check was done on the table's D call, TRBD2. TRBV21-1 is a pseudogene locus. The specimen comprised peripheral blood, sampled 28 days after the second AZD1222 dose. This clonotype was sampled from an adult who received the AZD1222 COVID-19 vaccine. In DNA form, the CDR3 reads TGTGCCAGCCCTCCTGGCGGGAGAACCCACGAGCAGTACTTC. This translates into CASPPGGRTHEQYF.